The sequence of this TCR beta chain was determined in a study of cytomegalovirus exposure and HLA in healthy donors. The CDR3 is 19 residues long. Trimming removed 5 bases at V and 4 bases at J, with 33 bases between. Germline CDR1 and CDR2: SQVTM and ANQGSEA. The PCR contained 60 Vbeta and 13 Jbeta primers. The protocol was immunoSEQ multiplex PCR, while the TCRdb copy is restricted to in-frame clones and leaves out a portion. This sample has approximately 100,000 clones; about three quarters occur once, and the top ten carry 11% to 15%. The sample taken for sequencing was PBMCs. The receptor was isolated from a male donor in good health and CMV-seropositive. The chain has TRBV29-1 and TRBJ2-7; D is possibly TRBD1 (6 bases). This CDR3 is CSVYAPSPSHPGRGYEQYF. CDR3 DNA: TGCAGCGTTTATGCCCCCAGCCCCTCCCACCCGGGCAGGGGATACGAGCAGTACTTC.